The 20 T cell receptor beta chains presented below share a single source sample, sequenced in a study of vaccination effects on CD4 cells after COVID-19. No cognate antigen is known for these TCRs. Using immunoSEQ multiplex PCR, the repertoire was profiled, and TCRdb retains in-frame clones only, with some absent. The sample has more than 15,000 clones; around 74% are singletons. Antigen-specific CD4+ T cells were expanded with viral peptide pools in the ViraFEST assay before sequencing. Following culture for under 12 days, CD4+ T cells were isolated. This person's SARS-CoV-2 infection, confirmed by PCR, occurred between March and December 2020. This specimen was CD4+ T cells from PBMCs cultured with SARS-CoV-2 spike peptides, taken before COVID-19 vaccination. The receptors originated from a human donor who had a prior SARS-CoV-2 infection.

The chain has TRBV21-1 and TRBJ2-1; the table's D call of TRBD2 was not tested on the DNA. TRBV21-1 is classified as a pseudogene. The CDR3 has 16 residues. The CDR3 DNA reads TGTGCCAGCAGGGGGCGGGGGATTTCATCCTACAATGAGCAGTTCTTC. Its translation is CASRGRGISSYNEQFF.

The chain employs TRBV12-3 or TRBV12-4 and TRBJ2-3; 8 bases are a match to TRBD2. Germline trimming cut 5 bases from V and 11 bases from J; bases unmatched to any gene: 9. The CDR3 has 13 residues. The CDR3 DNA sequence: TGTGCCAGCAGTGGGAGCCGGGAGGGGAAGCAGTATTTT. This sequence encodes CASSGSREGKQYF.

A single count supports this clone. The chain carries TRBV5-6 and TRBJ1-5; maybe TRBD1 (5 bases). Germline V gene sequence: CDR1 SGHDT, CDR2 YYEEEE. The CDR3 consists of 13 residues. Trimming took off 4 bases at V and 7 bases at J, with 12 bases between the two ends. DNA for the CDR3: TGTGCCAGCAGCCAAGGAGGGGACCAGCCCCAGCATTTT. Protein: CASSQGGDQPQHF.

The V call is TRBV12-3 or TRBV12-4, the J call TRBJ1-1; D may be TRBD1 (5 bases). V lost 4 bases and J lost 5, with 8 bases in between. CDR3 length equals 12 residues. CDR3 loop: CASSSRVTEAFF. The CDR3 DNA reads TGTGCCAGCAGTTCCAGGGTAACTGAAGCTTTCTTT.

V usage is TRBV7-2 and J usage is TRBJ2-1; D is undetermined. Per the germline V gene, CDR1 is SGHTA and CDR2 is FQGNSA. The CDR3 has 15 residues. V lost 6 bases, J lost 4 bases, and 16 bases lay in between. The CDR3 loop reads CASRPSPFFYNEQFF. CDR3 nucleotides: TGTGCCAGCAGGCCAAGTCCCTTCTTTTACAATGAGCAGTTCTTC.

By sample fraction, this clone is medium-sized. The gene calls are TRBV7-2 and TRBJ2-3, with D perhaps TRBD1 (6 bases). Germline V CDR1 and CDR2: SGHTA, FQGNSA. This CDR3 has 13 amino acids. Between the trimmed V and J ends, which lost 3 bases and 4 bases, there was a span of 8 bases. CDR3 sequence reads: CASSLDRSDTQYF. The DNA for the CDR3 is TGTGCCAGCAGCTTGGACAGATCAGATACGCAGTATTTT.

The CDR3 spells CASSLLNPTDTQYF. Written as DNA, the CDR3 is TGCGCCAGCAGCTTGCTCAACCCCACAGATACGCAGTATTTT. The chain uses TRBV5-1 and TRBJ2-3; D ambiguous. V gave up 1 base and J gave up 2 bases, with 8 bases separating them. Germline V lookup: CDR1 SGHRS, CDR2 YFSETQ. The CDR3 consists of 14 residues. Full variable domain (remainder filled in from reference TRBV5-1 and TRBJ2-3): KAGVTQTPRYLIKTRGQQVTLSCSPISGHRSVSWYQQTPGQGLQFLFEYFSETQRNKGNFPGRFSGRQFSNSRSEMNVSTLELGDSALYLCASSLLNPTDTQYFGPGTRLTVL.

This clone was observed a handful of times. This chain uses TRBV6-5 with TRBJ1-2, with a weak D call TRBD1 (5 bases). Germline-derived CDR1 and CDR2 are MNHEY and SVGAGI. Between the trimmed V and J ends, which lost 7 bases and 7 bases, there was a span of 13 bases. CDR3 length equals 12 residues. This CDR3 is CASNNGGSGYTF. Written as DNA, the CDR3 is TGTGCCAGCAACAACGGGGGTTCTGGCTACACCTTC.

J is TRBJ2-3 and V is TRBV6-5, with no clear D. The CDR3 length is 13 residues. Germline V gives CDR1 MNHEY, CDR2 SVGAGI. V gave up 7 bases and J gave up 1 base, with 9 bases separating them. The CDR3 is CASIPSGTDTQYF. CDR3 in DNA: TGTGCCAGCATCCCCAGCGGCACAGATACGCAGTATTTT.

CDR3 nucleotide sequence: TGTGCCAGTAGTACGGATACTAGCGCCTCCGGGGAGCTGTTTTTT. It encodes CASSTDTSASGELFF. The gene calls are TRBV19 and TRBJ2-2; 7 positions match TRBD2. The V gene end was trimmed by 4 bases and the J gene end by 6 bases; junction bases not matched to a gene: 8. The CDR3 sequence is 15 residues long. Germline CDR1 LNHDA, CDR2 SQIVND (reference sequence). Combining the CDR3 with reference TRBV19 and TRBJ2-2 gives the whole variable domain DGGITQSPKYLFRKEGQNVTLSCEQNLNHDAMYWYRQDPGQGLRLIYYSQIVNDFQKGDIAEGYSVSREKKESFPLTVTSAQKNPTAFYLCASSTDTSASGELFFGEGSRLTVL.

The chain carries TRBV6-5 and TRBJ2-7; perhaps TRBD2 as D (7 bases). The CDR3 is 16 amino acids. CDR1 and CDR2 (germline): MNHEY, SVGAGI. Trimming pared 0 bases from V and 1 base from J, leaving 13 bases between. CDR3 region: CASSYSGGRVSYEQYF. CDR3 in DNA: TGTGCCAGCAGTTACTCGGGGGGGCGCGTTTCCTACGAGCAGTACTTC.

The V call is TRBV5-8, the J call TRBJ1-2; 8 bases match TRBD1. J was trimmed by 1 base and V by 4 bases; bases with no gene match: 6. Germline V CDR1 and CDR2: SGHTS, YDEGEE. This CDR3 has 15 residues. CDR3 in DNA: TGTGCCAGCAGCCCCTACGACAGGGGTAACTATGGCTACACCTTC. Its translation is CASSPYDRGNYGYTF. Full variable domain (remainder filled in from reference TRBV5-8 and TRBJ1-2): EAGVTQSPTHLIKTRGQQATLRCSPISGHTSVYWYQQALGLGLQFLLWYDEGEERNRGNFPPRFSGRQFPNYSSELNVNALELEDSALYLCASSPYDRGNYGYTFGSGTRLTVV.

This clone was counted once. This chain uses TRBV5-1 with TRBJ2-3; possible D gene TRBD1, 6 bases. Germline assignment: CDR1 SGHRS and CDR2 YFSETQ. The CDR3 consists of 15 residues. The germline V and J ends were trimmed by 3 bases and 2 bases, with 13 bases remaining between them. This CDR3 is CASSSSGHNTDTQYF. The CDR3, as DNA: TGCGCCAGCAGCTCATCGGGACACAACACAGATACGCAGTATTTT.

This clone was seen a handful of times. The rearrangement links TRBV6-2 or TRBV6-3 to TRBJ2-7; 7 nucleotides match TRBD1. The trim removed 2 bases at V and 0 bases at J, leaving 4 bases unmatched. The CDR3 runs 15 residues. CDR1 and CDR2 from the germline V gene are MNHEY and SVGEGT. The CDR3 loop reads CASSYLGGSSYEQYF. CDR3 coding DNA: TGTGCCAGCAGTTACCTAGGGGGCTCCTCCTACGAGCAGTACTTC.

The J gene is TRBJ1-6, the V gene TRBV4-3; 9 bases are shared with TRBD1. CDR3 size: 18 residues. The trim removed 8 bases at V and 6 bases at J, leaving 17 bases unmatched. Germline V lookup: CDR1 LGHNA, CDR2 YSLEER. The CDR3 DNA is TGCGCCAGCGCCGCGGGACAGGGTGGCCTAGGCACTAATTCACCCCTCCACTTT. Protein: CASAAGQGGLGTNSPLHF.

The chain joins TRBV11-2 to TRBJ2-5, with D possibly being TRBD1 or TRBD2 (5 bases each). This CDR3 region has 13 residues. Germline CDR1 SGHAT, CDR2 FQNNGV. V was pared by 4 bases and J by 1 base, with 7 bases between. The chain's CDR3 is CASSSGAQETQYF. The CDR3 DNA follows: TGTGCCAGCAGCTCCGGGGCCCAAGAGACCCAGTACTTC.

The rearrangement links TRBV10-3 to TRBJ2-3; TRBD2 matches 8 bases. The CDR3 has 15 amino acids. V dropped 7 bases and J dropped 1; count of bases not matched to a gene: 7. CDR1 and CDR2 from the germline V gene are ENHRY and SYGVKD. DNA of the CDR3: TGTGCCATCACTCCGGGGGGGGGCGGCACAGATACGCAGTATTTT. Translating it yields CAITPGGGGTDTQYF.

This clone occurred a few times. The J gene is TRBJ1-1, the V gene TRBV3-1 (or the pseudogene TRBV3-2), with 7 nucleotides matching TRBD1. CDR3 size: 14 residues. Germline assignment: CDR1 LGHDT and CDR2 YNNKEL (reference sequence). V lost 4 bases to trimming and J lost 4 bases; unmatched junction nucleotides: 6. CDR3 loop: CASSLGTEGTEAFF. The CDR3 bases are TGTGCCAGCAGCCTTGGGACAGAGGGCACTGAAGCTTTCTTT.

CDR3 region: CASSYKRQGYGYTF. As DNA, the CDR3 is TGTGCCAGCAGTTATAAAAGGCAGGGTTATGGCTACACCTTC. V is TRBV6-5 and J is TRBJ1-2, with a weak D call TRBD1 (5 bases). This CDR3 has 14 amino acids. V dropped 3 bases and J dropped 5 bases, with 13 bases sitting between them. Germline values: CDR1 MNHEY, CDR2 SVGAGI.

This chain joins TRBV11-1 and TRBJ2-7, with D unclear. Per germline, CDR1 SGHAT and CDR2 FQDESV (reference sequence). The CDR3 totals 14 residues. The V end lost 3 bases, the J end lost 3 bases, and 12 bases lay between the germline ends. Written as DNA, the CDR3 is TGTGCCAGCAGCTTTTGGCAGGATCACTACGAGCAGTACTTC. Its protein is CASSFWQDHYEQYF.